These T cell receptor beta chains were read from a single sample in a study of shared clonotypes between healthy human individuals. The table came from immunoSEQ multiplex PCR; TCRdb's copy has only in-frame clones and leaves some out. The sample has fewer than 3 million clones; around 90% are singletons. Sequenced: naive CD4+ T cells from PBMCs. The receptor set was obtained from a man aged 18 to 30 in good health. Some clones in this sample may be carry-over from other donors' samples. Each CDR3 is given with its conserved first and last residue.

CASSLAQETQYF,TRBV5-1,TRBJ2-5
CASSPGRDSQGTDTQYF,TRBV7-3,TRBJ2-3
CASSLEGGRALTQYF,TRBV7-6,TRBJ2-3
CASSKRGHTEAFF,TRBV21-1,TRBJ1-1
CARSWAGTGIPTNEKLFF,TRBV5-3,TRBJ1-4
CASSHQETQYF,TRBV7-9,TRBJ2-5
CASSTPGERKLFF,TRBV28,TRBJ1-4
CASSLKTGSLSGANVLTF,TRBV27,TRBJ2-6
CASSSSSRGRTDTQYF,TRBV7-3,TRBJ2-3
CASSQDRAGGPPDTQYF,TRBV4-1,TRBJ2-3
CASSFGRSYNEQFF,TRBV2,TRBJ2-1
CASSLGGPDTQYF,TRBV28,TRBJ2-3
CASSQDPMARYGYTF,TRBV4-3,TRBJ1-2
CASRRPGLAGGAKNIQYF,TRBV28,TRBJ2-4
CASSPGLAGVGNTGELFF,TRBV7-9,TRBJ2-2
CASSIYGTGFNQPQHF,TRBV19,TRBJ1-5
CASSSTGHGTDTQYF,TRBV7-3,TRBJ2-3
CASSQDAGWGLSSTDTQYF,TRBV14,TRBJ2-3
CASSLALLAGAETQYF,TRBV5-8,TRBJ2-5
CASNPTGGTEPDTQYF,TRBV19,TRBJ2-3
CASAGTGENYEQYF,TRBV28,TRBJ2-7
CASSGWYQETQYF,TRBV6-1,TRBJ2-5
CSVRGTFLAFF,TRBV29-1,TRBJ1-1
CASSNGGLNTEAFF,TRBV28,TRBJ1-1
CSALSGGGIFF,TRBV20-1,TRBJ2-1
CAISELWGQRAFF,TRBV10-3,TRBJ1-1
CASSYSTDGHSYGYTF,TRBV6-6,TRBJ1-2
CASSWGSLAGAEYEQYF,TRBV5-1,TRBJ2-7
CASSEPRTQYF,TRBV6-1,TRBJ2-5
CASSGVGSNQPQHF,TRBV25-1,TRBJ1-5
CASSQADRVETQYF,TRBV4-2,TRBJ2-5
CASSLGGSGSTQYF,TRBV7-9,TRBJ2-3
CASSLDVGRDTQYF,TRBV5-6,TRBJ2-3
CASSDRTSAAEQFF,TRBV5-1,TRBJ2-1
CAWSVTGTYEQYF,TRBV30,.
CASTISNTGELFF,TRBV5-1,TRBJ2-2
CASSLGSSGSYNEQFF,TRBV5-1,TRBJ2-1
CASPPPGNSGNTIYF,TRBV2,TRBJ1-3
CASSLEQGVSGYTF,TRBV5-1,TRBJ1-2
CASSEQDRDNNEQFF,TRBV2,TRBJ2-1
CASSGGVLEAQEQFF,TRBV5-8,TRBJ2-1
CASSEAFQSGSFYEQYF,TRBV6-1,TRBJ2-7
CASSSHYILRANEKLFF,TRBV28,TRBJ1-4
CASSFRLTKIQETQYF,TRBV11-2,TRBJ2-5
CASSLRVQATYNEQFF,TRBV7-8,TRBJ2-1
CASSLRLAGHYEQYF,TRBV19,TRBJ2-7
CASSLGGQGGYEQYF,TRBV7-9,TRBJ2-7
CASSLVAGSGELFF,TRBV7-8,TRBJ2-2
CAISESNRAFNQPQHF,TRBV10-3,TRBJ1-5
CASSMLGTGVGEQYF,TRBV19,TRBJ2-7
CASRKTSGRSEQFF,TRBV2,TRBJ2-1
CATGQGAYEQYF,TRBV28,TRBJ2-7
CASSLVVEDTIYF,TRBV5-1,TRBJ1-3
CASSPTGRTEAFF,TRBV6-6,TRBJ1-1
CASSLFTGAGGTGELFF,TRBV27,TRBJ2-2
CASSLGTGSNQPQHF,TRBV5-5,TRBJ1-5
CASQGQGRGQPQHF,TRBV6-6,TRBJ1-5
CASSPRRLAGAYNEQFF,TRBV28,TRBJ2-1
CASSQDSLTSGRTDTQYF,TRBV4-2,TRBJ2-3